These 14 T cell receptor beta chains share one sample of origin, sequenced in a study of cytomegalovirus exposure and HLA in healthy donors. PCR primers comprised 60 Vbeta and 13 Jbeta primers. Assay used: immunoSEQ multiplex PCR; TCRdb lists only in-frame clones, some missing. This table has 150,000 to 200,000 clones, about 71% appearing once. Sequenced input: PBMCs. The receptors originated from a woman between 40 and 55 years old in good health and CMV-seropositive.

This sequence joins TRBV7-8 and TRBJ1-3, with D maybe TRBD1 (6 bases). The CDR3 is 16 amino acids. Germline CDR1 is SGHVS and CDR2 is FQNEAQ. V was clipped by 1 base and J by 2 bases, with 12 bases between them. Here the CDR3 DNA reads TGTGCCAGCAGCTTAGGGATTAACAGGGCTGGAAACACCATATATTTT. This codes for CASSLGINRAGNTIYF.

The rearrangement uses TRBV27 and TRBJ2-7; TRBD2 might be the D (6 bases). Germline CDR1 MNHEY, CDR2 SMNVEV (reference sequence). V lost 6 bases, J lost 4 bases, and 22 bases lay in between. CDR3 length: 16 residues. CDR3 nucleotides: TGTGCCAGCAGGGGGATAATGGGGGGAGTGCAATACGAGCAGTACTTC. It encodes CASRGIMGGVQYEQYF.

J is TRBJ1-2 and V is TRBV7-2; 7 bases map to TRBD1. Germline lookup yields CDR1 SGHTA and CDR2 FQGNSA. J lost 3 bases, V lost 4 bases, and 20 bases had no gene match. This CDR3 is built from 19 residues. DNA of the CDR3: TGTGCCAGCAGCTACCGCCTCGGGCAGGGGGGACATGAGGACTATGGCTACACCTTC. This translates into CASSYRLGQGGHEDYGYTF.

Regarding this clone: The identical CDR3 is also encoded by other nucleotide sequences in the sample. CDR3 DNA sequence: TGTGCCAGCACCAGACTAGCGGGACGTTACGAGCAGTACTTC. It codes for CASTRLAGRYEQYF. This chain links TRBV28 with TRBJ2-7; 11 bases are a match to TRBD2. Germline V gene data show CDR1 as MDHEN and CDR2 as SYDVKM. V shed 7 bases and J 4 bases; nucleotides not matched to a gene: 6. This CDR3 has 14 amino acids.

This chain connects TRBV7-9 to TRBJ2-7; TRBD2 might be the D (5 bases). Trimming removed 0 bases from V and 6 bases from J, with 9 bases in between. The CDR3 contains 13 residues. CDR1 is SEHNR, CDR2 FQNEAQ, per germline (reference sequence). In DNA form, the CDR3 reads TGTGCCAGCAGCTTAGCTGGCGGGTCCGAGCAGTACTTC. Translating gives CASSLAGGSEQYF. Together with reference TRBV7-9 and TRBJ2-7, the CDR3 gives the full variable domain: DTGVSQNPRHKITKRGQNVTFRCDPISEHNRLYWYRQTLGQGPEFLTYFQNEAQLEKSRLLSDRFSAERPKGSFSTLEIQRTEQGDSAMYLCASSLAGGSEQYFGPGTRLTVT.

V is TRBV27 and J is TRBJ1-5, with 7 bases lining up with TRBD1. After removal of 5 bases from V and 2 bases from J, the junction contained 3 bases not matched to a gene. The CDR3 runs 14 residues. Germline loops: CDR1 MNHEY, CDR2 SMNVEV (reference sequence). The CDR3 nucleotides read TGTGCCAGCAGTAGGGGGCTGGGCAATCAGCCCCAGCATTTT. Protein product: CASSRGLGNQPQHF.

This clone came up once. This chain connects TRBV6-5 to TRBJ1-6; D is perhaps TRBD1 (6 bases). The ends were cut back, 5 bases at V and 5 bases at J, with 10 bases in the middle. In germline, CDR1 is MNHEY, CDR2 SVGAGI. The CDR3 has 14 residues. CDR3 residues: CASSDRDNNSPLHF. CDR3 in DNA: TGTGCCAGCAGTGACCGGGACAATAATTCACCCCTCCACTTT.

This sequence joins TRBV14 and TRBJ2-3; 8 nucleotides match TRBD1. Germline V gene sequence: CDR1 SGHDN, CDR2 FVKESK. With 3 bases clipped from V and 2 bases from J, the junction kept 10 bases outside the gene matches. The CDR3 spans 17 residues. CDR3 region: CASSHKRTGPPTDTQYF. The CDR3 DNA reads TGTGCCAGCAGCCATAAACGGACAGGGCCGCCCACAGATACGCAGTATTTT.

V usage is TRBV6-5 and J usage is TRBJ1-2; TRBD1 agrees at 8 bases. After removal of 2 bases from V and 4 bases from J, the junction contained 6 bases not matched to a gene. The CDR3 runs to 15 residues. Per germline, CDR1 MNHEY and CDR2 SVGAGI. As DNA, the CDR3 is TGTGCCAGCAGTTACATGACAGGGGCTCCCTATGGCTACACCTTC. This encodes CASSYMTGAPYGYTF.

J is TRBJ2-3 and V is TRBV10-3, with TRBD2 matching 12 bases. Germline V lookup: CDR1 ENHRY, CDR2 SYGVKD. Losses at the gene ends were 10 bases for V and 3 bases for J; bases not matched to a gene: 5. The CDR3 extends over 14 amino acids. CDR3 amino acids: CATRTSGDTDTQYF. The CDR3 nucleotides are TGTGCCACGCGGACTAGCGGGGATACAGATACGCAGTATTTT.

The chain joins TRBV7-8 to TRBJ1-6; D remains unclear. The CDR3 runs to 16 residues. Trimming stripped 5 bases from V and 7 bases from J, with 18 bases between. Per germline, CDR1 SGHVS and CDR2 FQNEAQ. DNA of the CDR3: TGTGCCAGCAGCCAACGTAGCGCTATTGCCAATTCACCCCTCCACTTT. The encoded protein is CASSQRSAIANSPLHF.

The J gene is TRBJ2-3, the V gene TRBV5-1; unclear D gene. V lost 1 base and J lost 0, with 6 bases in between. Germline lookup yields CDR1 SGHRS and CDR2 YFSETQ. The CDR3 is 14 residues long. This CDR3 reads CASSLYTSTDTQYF. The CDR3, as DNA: TGCGCCAGCAGCTTGTATACTAGCACAGATACGCAGTATTTT.

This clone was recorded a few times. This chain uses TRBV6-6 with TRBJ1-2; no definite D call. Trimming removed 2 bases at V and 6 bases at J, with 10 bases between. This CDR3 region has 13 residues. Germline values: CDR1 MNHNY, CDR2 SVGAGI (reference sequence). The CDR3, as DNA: TGTGCCAGCAGTTACGCGTCGGGGAATGGCTACACCTTC. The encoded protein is CASSYASGNGYTF.

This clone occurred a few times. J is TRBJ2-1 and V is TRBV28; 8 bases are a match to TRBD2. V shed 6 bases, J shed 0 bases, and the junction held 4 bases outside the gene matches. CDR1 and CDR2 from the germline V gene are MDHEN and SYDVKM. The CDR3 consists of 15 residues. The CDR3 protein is CASSLAGSSYNEQFF. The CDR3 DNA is TGTGCCAGCAGCTTAGCGGGGAGCTCCTACAATGAGCAGTTCTTC.